This T cell receptor beta chain was recovered during a study of blood T cells in healthy people across ages. The ends lost 5 bases at V and 2 bases at J; junction bases unmatched: 3. Germline CDR1 KGHSH, CDR2 LQKENI. The CDR3 extends over 14 amino acids. Alongside a J-beta primer mix, a sample-barcoded 5' primer served in a second PCR lasting roughly 7 to 11 cycles. One entry per CDR3 protein results from TCRdb running MiXCR on the 5' RACE reads. In the table there are hundreds of thousands of distinct CDR3 sequences, roughly 53% of which are singletons. This TCR was sampled from a man aged 60 to 69 in good health. The chain links TRBV18 to TRBJ1-2; 9 nucleotides line up with TRBD1. Sequenced sample: blood. This CDR3 reads CASSADRGNYGYTF. The CDR3 DNA is TGTGCCAGCTCAGCGGACAGGGGAAACTATGGCTACACCTTC.